This TCR beta chain was captured by sequencing in a study of blood T cell repertoires in COVID-19. Study-level background: Spain, Italy and the United States supplied samples that represented acute and convalescent COVID-19. Sample material is recorded as cDNA or gDNA derived from T cells, B-cell-depleted T cells, or PBMCs.

Profiled with immunoSEQ multiplex PCR; TCRdb holds only in-frame clones, not every one. The table has 140,000 to 150,000 clones, roughly 88% seen once; the top ten hold around 8%. The CDR3 covers 14 residues. The V end lost 2 bases, the J end lost 7 bases, and 15 bases lay between the germline ends. CDR1 is SGDLS, CDR2 YYNGEE, per germline. The sequenced material came from peripheral blood. This clonotype was obtained from a woman aged 55-69 years with COVID-19, enrolled during active disease. This rearrangement joins TRBV9 to TRBJ1-1; a weak D match, TRBD1 (5 bases). The CDR3 DNA reads TGTGCCAGCAGCGTTCGCCGGGACTCCAGTGAAGCTTTCTTT. Its protein product is CASSVRRDSSEAFF.